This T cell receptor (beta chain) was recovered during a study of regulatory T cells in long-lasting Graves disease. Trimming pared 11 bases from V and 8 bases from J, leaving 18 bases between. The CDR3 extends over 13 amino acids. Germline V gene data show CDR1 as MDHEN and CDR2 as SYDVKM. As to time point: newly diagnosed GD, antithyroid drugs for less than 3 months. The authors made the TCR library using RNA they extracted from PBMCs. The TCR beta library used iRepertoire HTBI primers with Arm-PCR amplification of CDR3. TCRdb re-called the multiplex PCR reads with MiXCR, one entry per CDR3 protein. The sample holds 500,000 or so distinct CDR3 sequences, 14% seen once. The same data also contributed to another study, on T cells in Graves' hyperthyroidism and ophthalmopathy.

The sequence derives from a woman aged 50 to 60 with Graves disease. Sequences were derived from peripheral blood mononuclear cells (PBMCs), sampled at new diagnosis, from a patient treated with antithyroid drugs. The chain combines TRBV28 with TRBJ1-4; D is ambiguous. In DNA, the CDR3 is TGTGCCGGCATTGGGCGGCAGATCGAAAAACTGTTTTTT. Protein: CAGIGRQIEKLFF.